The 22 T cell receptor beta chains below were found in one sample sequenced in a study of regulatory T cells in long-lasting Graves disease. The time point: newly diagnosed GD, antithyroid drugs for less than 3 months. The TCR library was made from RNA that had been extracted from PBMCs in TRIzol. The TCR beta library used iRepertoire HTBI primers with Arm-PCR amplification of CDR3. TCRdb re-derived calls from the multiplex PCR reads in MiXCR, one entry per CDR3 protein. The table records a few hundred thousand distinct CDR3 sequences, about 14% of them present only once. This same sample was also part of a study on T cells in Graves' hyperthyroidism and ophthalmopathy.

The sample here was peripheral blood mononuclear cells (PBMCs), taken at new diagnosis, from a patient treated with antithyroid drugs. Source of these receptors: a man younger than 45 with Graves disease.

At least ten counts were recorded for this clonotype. For the CDR3, the DNA is TGTGCCAGCAGCGGATGGGACTTCTACACAGATACGCAGTATTTT. This codes for CASSGWDFYTDTQYF. The V gene is TRBV7-2, the J gene TRBJ2-3; weak D call: TRBD2 (6 bases). Germline CDR1 and CDR2: SGHTA and FQGNSA. V was trimmed by 5 bases and J by 2 bases, leaving 14 bases between them. The CDR3 spans 15 residues.

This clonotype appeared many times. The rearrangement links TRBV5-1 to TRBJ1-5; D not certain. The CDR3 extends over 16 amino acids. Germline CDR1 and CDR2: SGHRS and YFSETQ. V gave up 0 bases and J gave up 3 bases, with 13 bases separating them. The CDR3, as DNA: TGCGCCAGCAGCTTGGACGGGCGGGCAGTCAATCAGCCCCAGCATTTT. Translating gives CASSLDGRAVNQPQHF. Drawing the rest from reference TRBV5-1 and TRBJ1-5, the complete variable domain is KAGVTQTPRYLIKTRGQQVTLSCSPISGHRSVSWYQQTPGQGLQFLFEYFSETQRNKGNFPGRFSGRQFSNSRSEMNVSTLELGDSALYLCASSLDGRAVNQPQHFGDGTRLSIL.

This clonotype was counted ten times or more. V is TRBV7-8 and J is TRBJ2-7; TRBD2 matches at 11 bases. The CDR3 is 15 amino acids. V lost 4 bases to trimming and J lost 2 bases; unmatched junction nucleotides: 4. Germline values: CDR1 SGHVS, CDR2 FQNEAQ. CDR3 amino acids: CASSSLTSGAYEQYF. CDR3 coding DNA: TGTGCCAGCAGCTCCCTGACTAGCGGGGCCTACGAGCAGTACTTC.

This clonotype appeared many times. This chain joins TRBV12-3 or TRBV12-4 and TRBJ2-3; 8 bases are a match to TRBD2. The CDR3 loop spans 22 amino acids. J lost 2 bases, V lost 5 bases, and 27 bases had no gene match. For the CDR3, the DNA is TGTGCCAGCAGTCCCCCTAACTCAGACACCGTTTCTAGCGGGTATAACACAGATACGCAGTATTTT. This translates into CASSPPNSDTVSSGYNTDTQYF.

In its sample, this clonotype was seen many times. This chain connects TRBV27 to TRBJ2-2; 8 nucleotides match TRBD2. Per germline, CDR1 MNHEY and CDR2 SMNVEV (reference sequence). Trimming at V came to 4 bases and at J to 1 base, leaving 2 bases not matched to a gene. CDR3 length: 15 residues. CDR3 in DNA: TGTGCCAGCAGTTCACTAGCGGTGAACACCGGGGAGCTGTTTTTT. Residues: CASSSLAVNTGELFF.

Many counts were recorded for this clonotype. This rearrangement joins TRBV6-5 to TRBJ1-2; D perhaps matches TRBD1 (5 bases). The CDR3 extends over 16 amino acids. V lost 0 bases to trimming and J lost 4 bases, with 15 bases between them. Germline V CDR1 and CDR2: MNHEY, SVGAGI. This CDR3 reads CASSYSATGSPYGYTF. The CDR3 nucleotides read TGTGCCAGCAGTTACTCAGCTACAGGCTCGCCCTATGGCTACACCTTC.

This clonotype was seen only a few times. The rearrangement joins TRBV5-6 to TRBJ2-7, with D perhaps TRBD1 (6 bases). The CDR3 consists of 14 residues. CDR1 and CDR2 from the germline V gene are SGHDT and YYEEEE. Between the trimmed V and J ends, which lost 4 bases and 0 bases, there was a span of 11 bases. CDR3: CASSRRGYSYEQYF. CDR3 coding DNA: TGTGCCAGCAGCCGCAGGGGATACTCCTACGAGCAGTACTTC.

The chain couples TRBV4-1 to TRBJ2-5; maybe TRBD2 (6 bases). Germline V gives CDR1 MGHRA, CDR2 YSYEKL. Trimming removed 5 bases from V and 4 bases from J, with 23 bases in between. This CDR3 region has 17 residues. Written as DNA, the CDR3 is TGCGCCAGCAGCTTGCGCCTCTTTCCGGGGGTTAGAGAGACCCAGTACTTC. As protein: CASSLRLFPGVRETQYF.

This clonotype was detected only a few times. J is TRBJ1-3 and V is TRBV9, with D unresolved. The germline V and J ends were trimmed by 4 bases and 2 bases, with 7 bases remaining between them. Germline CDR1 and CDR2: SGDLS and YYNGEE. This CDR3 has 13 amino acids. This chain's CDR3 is CASSPSTGNTIYF. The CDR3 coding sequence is TGTGCCAGCAGCCCCTCCACTGGAAACACCATATATTTT.

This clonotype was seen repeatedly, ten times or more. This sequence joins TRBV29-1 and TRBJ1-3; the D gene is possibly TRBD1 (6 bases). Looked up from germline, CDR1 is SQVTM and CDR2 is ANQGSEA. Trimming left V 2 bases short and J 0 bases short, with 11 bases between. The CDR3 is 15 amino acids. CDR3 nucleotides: TGCAGCGTTGAATCGGACAGACTCTCTGGAAACACCATATATTTT. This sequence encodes CSVESDRLSGNTIYF.

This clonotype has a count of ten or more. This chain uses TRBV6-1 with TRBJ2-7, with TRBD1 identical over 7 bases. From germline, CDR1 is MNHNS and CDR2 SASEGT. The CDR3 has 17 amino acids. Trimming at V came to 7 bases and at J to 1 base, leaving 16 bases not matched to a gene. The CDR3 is CASIPKDRVLTSYEQYF. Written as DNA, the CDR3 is TGTGCCAGCATCCCAAAAGACAGGGTTTTGACTTCCTACGAGCAGTACTTC.

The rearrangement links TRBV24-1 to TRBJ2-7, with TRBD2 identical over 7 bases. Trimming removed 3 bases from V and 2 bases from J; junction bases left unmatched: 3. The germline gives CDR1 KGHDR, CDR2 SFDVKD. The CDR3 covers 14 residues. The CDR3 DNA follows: TGTGCCACCAGTGATGCGGGGAGGGCCTACGAGCAGTACTTC. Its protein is CATSDAGRAYEQYF.

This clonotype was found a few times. Here the CDR3 reads CSVEEREDTQYF. The DNA for the CDR3 is TGCAGCGTTGAAGAAAGGGAAGATACGCAGTATTTT. The chain couples TRBV29-1 to TRBJ2-3; D uncertain. V lost 0 bases, J lost 5 bases, and 6 bases lay in between. Germline CDR1 is SQVTM and CDR2 is ANQGSEA. The CDR3 is 12 residues long.

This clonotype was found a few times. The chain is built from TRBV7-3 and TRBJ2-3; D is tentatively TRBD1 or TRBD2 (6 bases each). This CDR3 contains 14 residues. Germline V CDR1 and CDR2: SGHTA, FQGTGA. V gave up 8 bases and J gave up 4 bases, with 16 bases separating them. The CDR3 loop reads CASRPGGGADTQYF. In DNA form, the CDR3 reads TGTGCCAGCCGCCCCGGGGGCGGGGCAGATACGCAGTATTTT.

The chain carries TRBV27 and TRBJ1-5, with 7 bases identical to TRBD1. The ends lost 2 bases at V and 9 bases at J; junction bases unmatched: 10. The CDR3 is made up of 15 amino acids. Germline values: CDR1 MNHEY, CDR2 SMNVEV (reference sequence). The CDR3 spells CASSLSRGLGGPQHF. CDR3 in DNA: TGTGCCAGCAGTTTAAGCAGGGGGTTAGGGGGGCCCCAGCATTTT.

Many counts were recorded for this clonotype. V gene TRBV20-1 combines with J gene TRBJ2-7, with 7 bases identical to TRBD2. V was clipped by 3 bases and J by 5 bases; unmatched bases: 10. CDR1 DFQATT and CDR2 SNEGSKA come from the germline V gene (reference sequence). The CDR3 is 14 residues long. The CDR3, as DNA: TGCAGTGCTAGTCGCCTGGGACTAACGAACGAGCAGTACTTC. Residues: CSASRLGLTNEQYF.

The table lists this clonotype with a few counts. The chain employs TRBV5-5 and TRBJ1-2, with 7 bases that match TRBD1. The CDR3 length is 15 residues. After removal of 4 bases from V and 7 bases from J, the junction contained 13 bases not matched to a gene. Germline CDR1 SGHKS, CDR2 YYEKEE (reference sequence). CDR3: CASSPEVRGRGGYTF. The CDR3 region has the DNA TGTGCCAGCAGCCCAGAAGTGAGGGGGCGTGGTGGCTACACCTTC. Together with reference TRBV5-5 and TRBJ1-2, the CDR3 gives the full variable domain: DAGVTQSPTHLIKTRGQQVTLRCSPISGHKSVSWYQQVLGQGPQFIFQYYEKEERGRGNFPDRFSARQFPNYSSELNVNALLLGDSALYLCASSPEVRGRGGYTFGSGTRLTVV.

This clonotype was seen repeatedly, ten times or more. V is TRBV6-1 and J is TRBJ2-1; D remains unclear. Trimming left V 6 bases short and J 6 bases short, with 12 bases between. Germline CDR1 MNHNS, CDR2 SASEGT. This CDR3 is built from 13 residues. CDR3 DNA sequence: TGTGCCAGCAGGGGCGAAGGCTTCAATGAGCAGTTCTTC. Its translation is CASRGEGFNEQFF.

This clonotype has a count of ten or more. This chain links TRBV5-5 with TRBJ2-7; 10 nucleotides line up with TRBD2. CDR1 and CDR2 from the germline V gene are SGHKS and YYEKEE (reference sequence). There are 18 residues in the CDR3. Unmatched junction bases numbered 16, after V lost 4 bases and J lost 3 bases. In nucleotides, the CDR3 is TGTGCCAGCAGCCGTACTAGCGGGATCTCGAGGGCCAACTACGAGCAGTACTTC. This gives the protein CASSRTSGISRANYEQYF.

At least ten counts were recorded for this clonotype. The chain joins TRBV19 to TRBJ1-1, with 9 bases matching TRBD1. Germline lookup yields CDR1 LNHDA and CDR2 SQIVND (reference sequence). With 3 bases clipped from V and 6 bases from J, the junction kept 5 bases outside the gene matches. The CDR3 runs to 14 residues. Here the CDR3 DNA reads TGTGCCAGTAGTATGGGGACAGGGACGGCTGAAGCTTTCTTT. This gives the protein CASSMGTGTAEAFF.

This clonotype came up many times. CDR3 in amino acids: CSARDVSMETQYF. The DNA for the CDR3 is TGCAGTGCTAGAGACGTTTCGATGGAGACCCAGTACTTC. The chain combines TRBV20-1 with TRBJ2-5; D gene ambiguous. Germline CDR1 and CDR2: DFQATT and SNEGSKA (reference sequence). The CDR3 loop spans 13 amino acids. V lost 0 bases and J 5 bases, leaving 10 bases between the germline ends.

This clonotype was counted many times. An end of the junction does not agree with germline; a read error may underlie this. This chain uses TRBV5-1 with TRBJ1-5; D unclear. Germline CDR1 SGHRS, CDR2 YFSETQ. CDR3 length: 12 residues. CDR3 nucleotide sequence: TGTGCCAGCAGCTTATCGGGTCAGCCCCAGCATTTT. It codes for CASSLSGQPQHF.